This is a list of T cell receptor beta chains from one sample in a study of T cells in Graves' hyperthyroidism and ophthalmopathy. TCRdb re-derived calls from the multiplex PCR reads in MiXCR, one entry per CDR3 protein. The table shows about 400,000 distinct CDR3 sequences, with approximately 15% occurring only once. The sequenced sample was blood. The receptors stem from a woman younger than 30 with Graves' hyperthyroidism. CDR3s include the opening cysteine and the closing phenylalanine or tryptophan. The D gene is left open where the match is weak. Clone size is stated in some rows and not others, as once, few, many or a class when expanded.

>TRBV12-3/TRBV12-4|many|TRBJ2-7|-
CASSFLFRYEQYF
TGTGCCAGCAGTTTTCTCTTCCGCTACGAGCAGTACTTC
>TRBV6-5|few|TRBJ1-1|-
CASRYRTQAFF
TGTGCCAGCAGATATCGGACCCAAGCTTTCTTT
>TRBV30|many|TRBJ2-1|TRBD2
CAWSSGRVFNEQFF
TGTGCCTGGAGTAGCGGGAGAGTTTTCAATGAGCAGTTCTTC
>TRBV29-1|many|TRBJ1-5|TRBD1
CSVGGTDFNQPQHF
TGCAGCGTGGGAGGGACAGATTTCAATCAGCCCCAGCATTTT
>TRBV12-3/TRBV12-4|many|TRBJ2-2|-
CASSPTGHTGELFF
TGTGCCAGCAGCCCCACAGGTCACACCGGGGAGCTGTTTTTT
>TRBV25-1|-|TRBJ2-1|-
CASSGVFSSYNEQFF
TGTGCCAGCAGTGGGGTGTTCAGCTCCTACAATGAGCAGTTCTTC
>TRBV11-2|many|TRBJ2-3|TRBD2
CASSLMGLAGTDTQYF
TGTGCCAGCAGCCTCATGGGACTAGCAGGCACAGATACGCAGTATTTT
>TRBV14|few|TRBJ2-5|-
CASSQLGSETQYF
TGTGCCAGCAGCCAATTGGGTAGCGAGACCCAGTACTTC
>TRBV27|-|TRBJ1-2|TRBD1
CASSRDSRGPVGYGYTF
TGTGCCAGCAGTCGGGACAGCCGAGGGCCCGTCGGCTATGGCTACACCTTC
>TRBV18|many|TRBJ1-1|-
CASSLPPGMNTEAFF
TGTGCCAGCTCACTCCCCCCGGGGATGAACACTGAAGCTTTCTTT
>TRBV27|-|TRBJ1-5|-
CTSSLGGGSNQPQHF
TGTACCAGCAGTTTAGGGGGTGGAAGCAATCAGCCCCAGCATTTT
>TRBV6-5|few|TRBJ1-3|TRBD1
CASSYSDRALPGNTIYF
TGTGCCAGCAGTTACTCCGACAGGGCGCTCCCCGGAAACACCATATATTTT
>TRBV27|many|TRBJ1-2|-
CASSLQGSAYGYTF
TGTGCCAGCAGTTTACAGGGGTCAGCCTATGGCTACACCTTC
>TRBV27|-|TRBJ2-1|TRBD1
CASSLSRDRVGGSEQFF
TGTGCCAGCAGCTTGTCCCGGGACAGGGTTGGCGGCAGTGAGCAGTTCTTC
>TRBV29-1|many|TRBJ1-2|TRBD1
CSVDRGPYGYTF
TGCAGCGTCGACAGGGGACCCTATGGCTACACCTTC
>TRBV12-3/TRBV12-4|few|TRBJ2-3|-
CASSWDPKSTDTQYF
TGTGCCAGCAGTTGGGACCCCAAGAGCACAGATACGCAGTATTTT
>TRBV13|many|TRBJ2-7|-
CASSPRQSSYEQYF
TGTGCCAGCAGCCCCCGACAGAGCTCCTACGAGCAGTACTTC
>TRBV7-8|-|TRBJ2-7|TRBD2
CASSLAKGLAGGPYEQYF
TGTGCCAGCAGCTTAGCGAAGGGACTAGCGGGAGGACCCTACGAGCAGTACTTC
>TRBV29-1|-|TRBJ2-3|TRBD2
CSGGTSGSPDTQYF
TGCAGCGGGGGGACTAGCGGGAGCCCAGATACGCAGTATTTT
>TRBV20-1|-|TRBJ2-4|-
CSATPGAKNIQYF
TGCAGTGCCACCCCAGGGGCCAAAAACATTCAGTACTTC
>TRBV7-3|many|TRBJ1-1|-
CASSQLMNTEAFF
TGTGCCAGCAGCCAACTGATGAACACTGAAGCTTTCTTT
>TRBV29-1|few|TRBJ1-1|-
CSVVVGRVNTEAFF
TGCAGCGTTGTGGTAGGCAGGGTGAACACTGAAGCTTTCTTT
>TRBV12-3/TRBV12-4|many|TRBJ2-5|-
CASSRVRVNQETQYF
TGTGCCAGCAGCCGTGTCAGGGTCAACCAAGAGACCCAGTACTTC
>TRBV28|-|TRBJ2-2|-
CASSRGRGTGELFF
TGTGCCAGCAGTCGGGGGAGGGGGACCGGGGAGCTGTTTTTT
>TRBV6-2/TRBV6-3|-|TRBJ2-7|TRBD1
CASSWGTGRYEQYF
TGTGCCAGCAGTTGGGGGACAGGGCGGTACGAGCAGTACTTC
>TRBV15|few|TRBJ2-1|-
CATSRERNNEQFF
TGTGCCACCAGCAGAGAACGGAACAATGAGCAGTTCTTC
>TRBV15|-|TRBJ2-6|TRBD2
CATSRESSGYSGANVLTF
TGTGCCACCAGCAGAGAGAGTAGCGGGTACTCTGGGGCCAACGTCCTGACTTTC
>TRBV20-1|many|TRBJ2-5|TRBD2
CSAIGLARETQYF
TGCAGTGCTATAGGACTAGCACGGGAGACCCAGTACTTC
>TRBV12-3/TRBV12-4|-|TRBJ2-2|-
CASSPRLRTGELFF
TGTGCCAGCAGTCCTAGACTGAGAACCGGGGAGCTGTTTTTT
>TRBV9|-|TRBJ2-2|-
CASSVRQGRNTGELLF
TGTGCCAGCAGCGTAAGGCAGGGCAGGAACACCGGGGAGCTGCTTTTT
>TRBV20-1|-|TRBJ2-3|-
CSALTPASTDTQYF
TGCAGTGCTTTGACACCAGCTAGCACAGATACGCAGTATTTT
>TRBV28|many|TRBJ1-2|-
CASSLTGGAPYGYTF
TGTGCCAGCAGTTTAACCGGGGGCGCGCCCTATGGCTACACCTTC
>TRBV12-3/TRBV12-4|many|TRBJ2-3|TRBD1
CASAGQGNPDTQYF
TGTGCCAGTGCGGGACAGGGGAACCCAGATACGCAGTATTTT
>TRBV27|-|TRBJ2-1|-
CASSLFQGRSNEQFF
TGTGCCAGCAGTTTATTCCAGGGCCGGTCCAATGAGCAGTTCTTC
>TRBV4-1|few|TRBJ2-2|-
CASSFLPGHLNTGELFF
TGCGCCAGCAGCTTTCTTCCGGGACACCTGAACACCGGGGAGCTGTTTTTT
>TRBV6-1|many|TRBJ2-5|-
CASSELTGFQETQYF
TGTGCCAGCAGTGAATTGACAGGCTTCCAAGAGACCCAGTACTTC